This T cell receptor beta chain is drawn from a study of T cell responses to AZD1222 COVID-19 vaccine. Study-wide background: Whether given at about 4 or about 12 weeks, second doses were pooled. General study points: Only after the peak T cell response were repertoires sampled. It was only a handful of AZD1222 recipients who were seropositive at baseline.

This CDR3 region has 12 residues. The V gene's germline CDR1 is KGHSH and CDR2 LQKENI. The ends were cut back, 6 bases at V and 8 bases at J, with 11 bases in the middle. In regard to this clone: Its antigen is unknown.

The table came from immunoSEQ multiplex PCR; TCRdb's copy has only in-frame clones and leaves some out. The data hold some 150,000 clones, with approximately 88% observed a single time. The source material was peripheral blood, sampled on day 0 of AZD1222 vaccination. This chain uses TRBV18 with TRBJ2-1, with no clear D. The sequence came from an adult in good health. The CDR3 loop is CASSRDIYEQFF. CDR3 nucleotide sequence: TGTGCCAGCTCCCGAGATATTTATGAGCAGTTCTTC.